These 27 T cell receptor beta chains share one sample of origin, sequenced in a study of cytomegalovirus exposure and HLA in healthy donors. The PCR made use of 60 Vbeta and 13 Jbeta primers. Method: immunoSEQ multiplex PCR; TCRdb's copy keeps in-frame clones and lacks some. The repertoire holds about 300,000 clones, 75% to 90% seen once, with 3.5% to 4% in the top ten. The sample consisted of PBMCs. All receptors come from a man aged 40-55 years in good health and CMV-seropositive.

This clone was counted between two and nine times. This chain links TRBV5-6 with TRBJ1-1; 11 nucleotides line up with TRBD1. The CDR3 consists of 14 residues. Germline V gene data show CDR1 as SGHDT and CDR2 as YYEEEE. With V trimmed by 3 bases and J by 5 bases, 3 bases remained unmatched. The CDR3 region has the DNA TGTGCCAGCAGCTGGGGACAGGGGGATACTGAAGCTTTCTTT. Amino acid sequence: CASSWGQGDTEAFF.

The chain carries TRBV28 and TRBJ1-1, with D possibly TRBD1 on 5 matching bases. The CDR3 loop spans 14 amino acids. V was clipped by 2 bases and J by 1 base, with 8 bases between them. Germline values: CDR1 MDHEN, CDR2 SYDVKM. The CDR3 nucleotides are TGTGCCAGCAGTTTAACAGGTCCGAACACTGAAGCTTTCTTT. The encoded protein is CASSLTGPNTEAFF.

The CDR3 sequence: CASSYSDRGLYNEQFF. The CDR3 nucleotides read TGTGCCAGCAGTTACTCGGACAGGGGGCTCTACAATGAGCAGTTCTTC. The chain combines TRBV6-5 with TRBJ2-1; 11 nucleotides line up with TRBD1. The germline V gene encodes CDR1 MNHEY and CDR2 SVGAGI. This CDR3 has 16 residues. Trimming removed 0 bases from V and 3 bases from J; junction bases left unmatched: 1.

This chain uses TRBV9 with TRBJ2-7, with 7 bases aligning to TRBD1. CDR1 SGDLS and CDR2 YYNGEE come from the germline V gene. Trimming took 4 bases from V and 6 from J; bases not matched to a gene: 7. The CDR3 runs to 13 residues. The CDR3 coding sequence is TGTGCCAGCAGCCTCAGACAGGGATCCGAGCAGTACTTC. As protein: CASSLRQGSEQYF.

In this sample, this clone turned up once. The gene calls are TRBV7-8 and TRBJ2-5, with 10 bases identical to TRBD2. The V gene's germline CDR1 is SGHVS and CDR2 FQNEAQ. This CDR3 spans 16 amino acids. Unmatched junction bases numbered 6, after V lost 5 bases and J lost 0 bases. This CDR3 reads CASSMQREGYQETQYF. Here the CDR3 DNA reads TGTGCCAGCAGCATGCAGCGGGAGGGATACCAAGAGACCCAGTACTTC. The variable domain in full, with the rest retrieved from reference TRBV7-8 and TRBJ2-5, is GAGVSQSPRYKVAKRGQDVALRCDPISGHVSLFWYQQALGQGPEFLTYFQNEAQLDKSGLPSDRFFAERPEGSVSTLKIQRTQQEDSAVYLCASSMQREGYQETQYFGPGTRLLVL.

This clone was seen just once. CDR3 DNA: TGTGCCAGCAGCTTGGGGGGGGATTTACCCTACGAGCAGTACTTC. Protein: CASSLGGDLPYEQYF. The chain links TRBV5-6 to TRBJ2-7; perhaps TRBD2 as D (6 bases). CDR1 and CDR2 (germline): SGHDT, YYEEEE. This CDR3 is 15 amino acids long. Trimming removed 0 bases at V and 2 bases at J, with 12 bases between.

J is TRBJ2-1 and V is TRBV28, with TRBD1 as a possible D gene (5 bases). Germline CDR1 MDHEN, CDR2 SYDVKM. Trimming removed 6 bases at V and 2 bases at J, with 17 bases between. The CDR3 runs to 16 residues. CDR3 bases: TGTGCCAGCAGCCACAGGTCGGGCCGGACCTACAATGAGCAGTTCTTC. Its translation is CASSHRSGRTYNEQFF.

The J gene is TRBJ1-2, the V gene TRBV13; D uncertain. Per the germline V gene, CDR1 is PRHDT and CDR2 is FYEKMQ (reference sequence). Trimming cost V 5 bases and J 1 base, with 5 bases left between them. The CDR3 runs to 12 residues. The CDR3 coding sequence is TGTGCCAGCAGCGACAATAACTATGGCTACACCTTC. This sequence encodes CASSDNNYGYTF.

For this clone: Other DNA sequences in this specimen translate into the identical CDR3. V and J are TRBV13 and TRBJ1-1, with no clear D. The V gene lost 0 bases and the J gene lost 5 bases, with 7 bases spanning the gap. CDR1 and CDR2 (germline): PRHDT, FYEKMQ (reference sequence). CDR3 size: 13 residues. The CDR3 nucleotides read TGTGCCAGCAGCTTAGGACGGGTTACTGAAGCTTTCTTT. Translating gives CASSLGRVTEAFF. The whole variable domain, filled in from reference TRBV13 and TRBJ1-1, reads AAGVIQSPRHLIKEKRETATLKCYPIPRHDTVYWYQQGPGQDPQFLISFYEKMQSDKGSIPDRFSAQQFSDYHSELNMSSLELGDSALYFCASSLGRVTEAFFGQGTRLTVV.

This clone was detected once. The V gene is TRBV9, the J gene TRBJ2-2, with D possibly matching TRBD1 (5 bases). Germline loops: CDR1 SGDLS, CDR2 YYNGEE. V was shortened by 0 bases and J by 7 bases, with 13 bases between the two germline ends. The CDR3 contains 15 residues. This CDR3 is CASSVEGISGGELFF. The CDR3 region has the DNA TGTGCCAGCAGCGTAGAGGGGATTTCCGGCGGGGAGCTGTTTTTT.

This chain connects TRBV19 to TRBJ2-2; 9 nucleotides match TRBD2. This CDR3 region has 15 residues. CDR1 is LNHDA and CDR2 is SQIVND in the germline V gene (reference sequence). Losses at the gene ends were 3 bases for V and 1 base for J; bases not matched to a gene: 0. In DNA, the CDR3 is TGTGCCAGTAGTATTAGCGGGAGGAACACCGGGGAGCTGTTTTTT. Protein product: CASSISGRNTGELFF.

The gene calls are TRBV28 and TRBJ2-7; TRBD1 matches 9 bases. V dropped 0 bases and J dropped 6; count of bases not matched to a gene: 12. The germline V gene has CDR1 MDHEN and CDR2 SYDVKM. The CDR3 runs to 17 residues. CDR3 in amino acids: CASSLWGQGQGRLEQYF. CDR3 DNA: TGTGCCAGCAGTTTATGGGGCCAGGGACAGGGTAGACTCGAGCAGTACTTC.

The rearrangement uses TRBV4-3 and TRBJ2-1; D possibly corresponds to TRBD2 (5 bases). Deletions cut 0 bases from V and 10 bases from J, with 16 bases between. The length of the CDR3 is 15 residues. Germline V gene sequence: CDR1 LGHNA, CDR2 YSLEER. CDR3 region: CASSQDRAAGGEQFF. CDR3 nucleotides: TGCGCCAGCAGCCAAGATCGAGCTGCGGGCGGAGAGCAGTTCTTC.

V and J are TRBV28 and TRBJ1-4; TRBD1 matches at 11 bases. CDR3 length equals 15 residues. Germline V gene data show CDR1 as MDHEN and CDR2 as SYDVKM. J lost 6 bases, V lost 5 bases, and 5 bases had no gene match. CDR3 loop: CASSPWTGGYEKLFF. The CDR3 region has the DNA TGTGCCAGCAGTCCTTGGACAGGGGGCTATGAAAAACTGTTTTTT.

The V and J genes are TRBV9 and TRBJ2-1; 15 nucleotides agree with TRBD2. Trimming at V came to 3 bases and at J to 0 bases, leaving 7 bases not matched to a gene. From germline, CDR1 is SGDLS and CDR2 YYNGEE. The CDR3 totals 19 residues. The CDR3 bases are TGTGCCAGCAGCGGGCGGACTAGCGGGAGGGGAAGCTCCTACAATGAGCAGTTCTTC. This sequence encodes CASSGRTSGRGSSYNEQFF.

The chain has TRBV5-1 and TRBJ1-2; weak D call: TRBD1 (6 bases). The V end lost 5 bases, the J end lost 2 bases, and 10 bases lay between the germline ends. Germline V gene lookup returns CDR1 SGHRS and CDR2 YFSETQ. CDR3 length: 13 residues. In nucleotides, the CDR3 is TGCGCCAGCAGGTCCGGGACAAACTATGGCTACACCTTC. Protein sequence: CASRSGTNYGYTF.

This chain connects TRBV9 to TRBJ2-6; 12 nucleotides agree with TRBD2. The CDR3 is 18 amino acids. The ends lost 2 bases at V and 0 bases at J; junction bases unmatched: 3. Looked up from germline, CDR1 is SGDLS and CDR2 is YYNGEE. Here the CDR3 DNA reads TGTGCCAGCAGCGTGGGACTAGCGGGCTTCTCTGGGGCCAACGTCCTGACTTTC. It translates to CASSVGLAGFSGANVLTF.

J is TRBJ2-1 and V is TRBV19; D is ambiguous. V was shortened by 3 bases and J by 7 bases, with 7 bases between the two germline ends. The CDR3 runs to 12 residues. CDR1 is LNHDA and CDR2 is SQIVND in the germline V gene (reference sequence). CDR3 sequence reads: CASSIGVNEQFF. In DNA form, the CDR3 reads TGTGCCAGTAGTATTGGAGTAAATGAGCAGTTCTTC.

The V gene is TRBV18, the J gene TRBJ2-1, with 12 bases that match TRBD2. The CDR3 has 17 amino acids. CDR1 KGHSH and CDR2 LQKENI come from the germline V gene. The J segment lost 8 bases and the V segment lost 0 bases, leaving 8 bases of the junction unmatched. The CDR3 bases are TGTGCCAGCTCACCACCGCTAGCGGGAGGGCGGGGAGATGAGCAGTTCTTC. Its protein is CASSPPLAGGRGDEQFF.

The DNA of the CDR3 is TGTGCCAGCAGCTTGTCACTCCGGACTAGCGGGAAATACAATGAGCAGTTCTTC. This codes for CASSLSLRTSGKYNEQFF. This chain connects TRBV5-6 to TRBJ2-1, with 12 bases lining up with TRBD2. Germline trimming cut 1 base from V and 4 bases from J; bases unmatched to any gene: 9. The CDR3 runs 18 residues. Germline values: CDR1 SGHDT, CDR2 YYEEEE.

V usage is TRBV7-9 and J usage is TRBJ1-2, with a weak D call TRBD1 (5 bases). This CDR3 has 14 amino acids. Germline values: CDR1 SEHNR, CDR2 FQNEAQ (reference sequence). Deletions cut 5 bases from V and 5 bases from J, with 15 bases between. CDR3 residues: CASSPLEDTYGYTF. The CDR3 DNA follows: TGTGCCAGCAGCCCCCTCGAGGACACATATGGCTACACCTTC.

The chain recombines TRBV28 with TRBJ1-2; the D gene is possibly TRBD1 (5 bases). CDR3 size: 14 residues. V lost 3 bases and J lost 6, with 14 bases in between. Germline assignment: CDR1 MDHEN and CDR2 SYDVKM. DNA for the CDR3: TGTGCCAGCAGTTTCATTTGGTCAGGGAATGGCTACACCTTC. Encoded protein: CASSFIWSGNGYTF.

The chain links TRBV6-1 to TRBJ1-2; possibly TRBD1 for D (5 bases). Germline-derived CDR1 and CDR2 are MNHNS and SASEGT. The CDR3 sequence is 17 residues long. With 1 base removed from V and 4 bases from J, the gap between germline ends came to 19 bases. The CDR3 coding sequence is TGTGCCAGCAGTGAAGTCAGAGACAGCCTATTTCCCTATGGCTACACCTTC. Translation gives CASSEVRDSLFPYGYTF.

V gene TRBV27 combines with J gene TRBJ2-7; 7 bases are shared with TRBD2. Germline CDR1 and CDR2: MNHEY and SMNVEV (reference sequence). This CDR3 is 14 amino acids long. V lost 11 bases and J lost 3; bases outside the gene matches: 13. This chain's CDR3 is CALRVRLASYEQYF. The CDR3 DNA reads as TGTGCCCTTCGGGTGAGACTAGCCAGCTACGAGCAGTACTTC.

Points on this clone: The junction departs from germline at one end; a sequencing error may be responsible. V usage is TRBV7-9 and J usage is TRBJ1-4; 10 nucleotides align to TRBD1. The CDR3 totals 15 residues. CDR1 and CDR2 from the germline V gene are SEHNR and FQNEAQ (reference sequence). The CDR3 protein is CSSSLGTGVEEKLFF. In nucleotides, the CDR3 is TGTTCCAGCAGCTTGGGGACAGGGGTAGAAGAAAAACTGTTTTTT.

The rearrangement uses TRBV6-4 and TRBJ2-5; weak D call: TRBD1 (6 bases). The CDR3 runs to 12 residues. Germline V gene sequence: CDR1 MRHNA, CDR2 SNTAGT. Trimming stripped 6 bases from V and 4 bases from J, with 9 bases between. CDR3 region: CASRQGGETQYF. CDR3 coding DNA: TGTGCCAGCAGACAGGGTGGAGAGACCCAGTACTTC.

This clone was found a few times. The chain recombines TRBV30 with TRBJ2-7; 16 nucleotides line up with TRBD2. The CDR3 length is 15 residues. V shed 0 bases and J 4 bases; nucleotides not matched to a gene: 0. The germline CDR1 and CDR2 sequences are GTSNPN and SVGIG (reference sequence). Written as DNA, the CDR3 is TGTGCCTGGAGTGTGGGACTAGCGGGAGGGTACGAGCAGTACTTC. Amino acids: CAWSVGLAGGYEQYF.